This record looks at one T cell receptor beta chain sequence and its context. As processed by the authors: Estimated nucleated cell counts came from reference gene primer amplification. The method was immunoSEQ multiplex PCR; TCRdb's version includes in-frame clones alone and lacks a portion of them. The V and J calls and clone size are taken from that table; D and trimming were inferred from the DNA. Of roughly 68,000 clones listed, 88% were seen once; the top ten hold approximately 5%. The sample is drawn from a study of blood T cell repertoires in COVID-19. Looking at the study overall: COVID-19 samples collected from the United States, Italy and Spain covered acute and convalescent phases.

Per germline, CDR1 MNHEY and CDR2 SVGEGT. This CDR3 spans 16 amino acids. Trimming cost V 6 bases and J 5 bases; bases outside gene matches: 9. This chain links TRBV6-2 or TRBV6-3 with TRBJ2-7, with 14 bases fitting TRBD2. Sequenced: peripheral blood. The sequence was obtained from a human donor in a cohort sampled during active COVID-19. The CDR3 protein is CASSSRLAGGIDEQYF. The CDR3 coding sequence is TGTGCCAGCAGCTCCCGACTAGCGGGGGGGATCGACGAGCAGTACTTC.